The rows below give T cell receptor beta chains drawn from one sample of a study of T cells in Graves' hyperthyroidism and ophthalmopathy. Each CDR3 protein is one row after TCRdb ran MiXCR on the multiplex PCR reads. The data show fewer than 700,000 distinct CDR3 sequences, with around 16% seen just once and 3.8% held by the top ten. Material for sequencing was blood. The receptors derive from a woman in her 30s with Graves' hyperthyroidism. Each CDR3 is given with its conserved first and last residue. D genes are given only for firm matches. Only part of the rows carry a size: once, few, many, or a class if the clone is expanded.

d_gene: TRBD2; j_gene: TRBJ2-1; abundance: few; v_gene: TRBV11-2; CDR3nt: TGTGCCAGCAGCCCCCGGACTAGCCGTGATGAGCAGTTCTTC; CDR3aa: CASSPRTSRDEQFF
d_gene: -; j_gene: TRBJ2-7; abundance: few; v_gene: TRBV12-5; CDR3nt: TGTGCTAGTGGTCCTCGGGGGGACACCTACGAGCAGTACTTC; CDR3aa: CASGPRGDTYEQYF
d_gene: TRBD2; j_gene: TRBJ2-7; abundance: many; v_gene: TRBV2; CDR3nt: TGTGCCAGCAGTGGGACTAGCGGGAGTTTCGGCGAGCAGTACTTC; CDR3aa: CASSGTSGSFGEQYF
d_gene: -; j_gene: TRBJ2-1; abundance: few; v_gene: TRBV7-3; CDR3nt: TGTGCCAGCAGCTTAACCGGGGACAACTACAATGAGCAGTTCTTC; CDR3aa: CASSLTGDNYNEQFF
d_gene: -; j_gene: TRBJ2-6; abundance: -; v_gene: TRBV7-3; CDR3nt: TGTGCCAGCAGCTTAAGTAAGGCACCCCAACTAATCTCTGGGGCCAACGTCCTGACTTTC; CDR3aa: CASSLSKAPQLISGANVLTF
d_gene: -; j_gene: TRBJ2-1; abundance: many; v_gene: TRBV20-1; CDR3nt: TGCAGTGCTAGGGCGGGCATATACAATGAGCAGTTCTTC; CDR3aa: CSARAGIYNEQFF
d_gene: -; j_gene: TRBJ2-5; abundance: many; v_gene: TRBV30; CDR3nt: TGTGCCTGGACCATTCAAGAGACCCAGTACTTC; CDR3aa: CAWTIQETQYF
d_gene: -; j_gene: TRBJ1-6; abundance: many; v_gene: TRBV2; CDR3nt: TGTGCCAGCCTCCAAGGGGGGGATTCACCCCTCCACTTT; CDR3aa: CASLQGGDSPLHF
d_gene: TRBD2; j_gene: TRBJ2-7; abundance: many; v_gene: TRBV7-3; CDR3nt: TGTGCCAGCAGCTCAACTAGCGGGAGTTCGTCCGAGCAGTACTTC; CDR3aa: CASSSTSGSSSEQYF
d_gene: TRBD1; j_gene: TRBJ1-2; abundance: few; v_gene: TRBV28; CDR3nt: TGTGCCAGCAGTTTGCGGGCTAGGACAGGGCCAGGGTATGGCTACACCTTC; CDR3aa: CASSLRARTGPGYGYTF
d_gene: -; j_gene: TRBJ2-7; abundance: few; v_gene: TRBV9; CDR3nt: TGTGCCAGCAGCCTAAGGGGGGAAAGGTCCTACGAGCAGTACTTC; CDR3aa: CASSLRGERSYEQYF